Listed here are 13 T cell receptor beta chains from one sample, sequenced in a study of cytomegalovirus exposure and HLA in healthy donors. It was with 60 Vbeta and 13 Jbeta primers that the PCR ran. Profiled with immunoSEQ multiplex PCR; TCRdb holds only in-frame clones, not every one. The sample records 160,000 or so clones, 81% being singletons. Sequencing was done on a sample of PBMCs. These TCRs come from a man aged 50-60 years in good health and CMV-seropositive.

J is TRBJ2-2 and V is TRBV7-3; tentatively, D is TRBD1 (6 bases). Germline CDR1 and CDR2: SGHTA and FQGTGA. Trimming removed 5 bases at V and 7 bases at J, with 17 bases between. This CDR3 spans 15 amino acids. CDR3 nucleotide sequence: TGTGCCAGCAGCCCTTCCGGGACCAGGGGCGGGGAGCTGTTTTTT. It yields the protein CASSPSGTRGGELFF.

This clone showed up just a few times. The chain carries TRBV4-1 and TRBJ1-6; TRBD1 matches at 7 bases. The CDR3 totals 12 residues. CDR1 is MGHRA, CDR2 YSYEKL, per germline. After removal of 10 bases from V and 9 bases from J, the junction contained 6 bases not matched to a gene. In nucleotides, the CDR3 is TGCGCCACCAGGACAGGATTTTCACCCCTCCACTTT. This sequence encodes CATRTGFSPLHF.

This clone was counted a few times. V and J are TRBV6-5 and TRBJ2-7; a weak D match, TRBD2 (6 bases). Trimming pared 2 bases from V and 7 bases from J, leaving 18 bases between. CDR1 and CDR2 from the germline V gene are MNHEY and SVGAGI. The CDR3 is 15 residues long. CDR3 sequence reads: CASSYGTPTGFEQYF. The CDR3 DNA sequence: TGTGCCAGCAGTTACGGGACTCCCACTGGGTTTGAGCAGTACTTC.

The chain uses TRBV2 and TRBJ2-5; TRBD1 agrees at 7 bases. The CDR3 has 15 amino acids. Germline values: CDR1 SNHLY, CDR2 FYNNEI. Trimming removed 4 bases from V and 4 bases from J; junction bases left unmatched: 9. Here the CDR3 reads CASSAGQPGGETQYF. CDR3 coding DNA: TGTGCCAGCAGTGCTGGCCAACCAGGGGGAGAGACCCAGTACTTC.

The J gene is TRBJ1-5, the V gene TRBV10-3, with 8 nucleotides matching TRBD1. V lost 6 bases and J lost 4; bases outside the gene matches: 5. The CDR3 covers 14 residues. CDR1 and CDR2 (germline): ENHRY, SYGVKD. The CDR3: CAISLGQGNQPQHF. The CDR3 DNA is TGTGCCATCAGCCTTGGACAGGGAAATCAGCCCCAGCATTTT.

The CDR3 sequence: CASSFATSSGANVLTF. CDR3 nucleotide sequence: TGCGCCAGCAGCTTCGCCACTAGCTCTGGGGCCAACGTCCTGACTTTC. This sequence joins TRBV5-1 and TRBJ2-6; D possibly corresponds to TRBD2 (5 bases). Trimming stripped 2 bases from V and 0 bases from J, with 9 bases between. Germline V gene sequence: CDR1 SGHRS, CDR2 YFSETQ. The CDR3 sequence is 16 residues long.

The chain combines TRBV5-6 with TRBJ2-7; a possible D gene is TRBD2 (5 bases). Looked up from germline, CDR1 is SGHDT and CDR2 is YYEEEE. The CDR3 extends over 17 amino acids. With 4 bases removed from V and 2 bases from J, the gap between germline ends came to 22 bases. The DNA of the CDR3 is TGTGCCAGCAGCCCGGCCCAGCGGTTCGTTCACCCCTACGAGCAGTACTTC. Protein sequence: CASSPAQRFVHPYEQYF.

The rearrangement joins TRBV11-2 to TRBJ1-1, with a tentative D call TRBD1 (5 bases). Trimming stripped 5 bases from V and 10 bases from J, with 29 bases between. The CDR3 has 17 amino acids. The germline gives CDR1 SGHAT, CDR2 FQNNGV. The CDR3 coding sequence is TGTGCCAGCAGCCGAGACGGGAGGGGCGGCATTACGGGCGGAGCTTTCTTT. Protein sequence: CASSRDGRGGITGGAFF.

This sequence joins TRBV4-3 and TRBJ2-6, with D possibly TRBD2 on 5 matching bases. CDR3 length: 15 amino acids. Trimming stripped 4 bases from V and 3 bases from J, with 10 bases between. CDR1 is LGHNA and CDR2 is YSLEER in the germline V gene. CDR3 DNA: TGCGCCAGCAGCCCGGGGTTTGGTGGGGCCAACGTCCTGACTTTC. It is translated as CASSPGFGGANVLTF.

This rearrangement joins TRBV5-1 to TRBJ2-1; D is unresolved. Germline V gene data show CDR1 as SGHRS and CDR2 as YFSETQ. The CDR3 has 16 amino acids. Trimming took 4 bases from V and 0 from J, leaving 14 bases between them. CDR3 DNA: TGCGCCAGCAGCCGCGATCCTGTAAGCTCCTACAATGAGCAGTTCTTC. Encoded protein: CASSRDPVSSYNEQFF.

In its sample, this clone was seen once. The CDR3 bases are TGTGCCAGCTCAGAGGTGGGGAACACTGAAGCTTTCTTT. Amino acids: CASSEVGNTEAFF. The chain has TRBV18 and TRBJ1-1; D remains unclear. Germline V gene data show CDR1 as KGHSH and CDR2 as LQKENI. The germline V and J ends were trimmed by 5 bases and 1 base, with 8 bases remaining between them. CDR3 length: 13 amino acids.

V is TRBV7-8 and J is TRBJ1-2; 7 nucleotides agree with TRBD1. V gave up 5 bases and J gave up 0 bases; unmatched junction bases: 3. Per germline, CDR1 SGHVS and CDR2 FQNEAQ. CDR3 length equals 14 residues. The CDR3 protein is CASSLQGANYGYTF. In nucleotides, the CDR3 is TGTGCCAGCAGCCTCCAGGGGGCTAACTATGGCTACACCTTC.

The chain has TRBV2 and TRBJ2-2; a possible D gene is TRBD1 (5 bases). CDR3 size: 14 residues. The germline V and J ends were trimmed by 6 bases and 4 bases, with 12 bases remaining between them. Germline V CDR1 and CDR2: SNHLY, FYNNEI. This CDR3 is CASRARQSTGELFF. CDR3 sequence (DNA): TGTGCCAGCAGGGCAAGACAGTCCACCGGGGAGCTGTTTTTT.